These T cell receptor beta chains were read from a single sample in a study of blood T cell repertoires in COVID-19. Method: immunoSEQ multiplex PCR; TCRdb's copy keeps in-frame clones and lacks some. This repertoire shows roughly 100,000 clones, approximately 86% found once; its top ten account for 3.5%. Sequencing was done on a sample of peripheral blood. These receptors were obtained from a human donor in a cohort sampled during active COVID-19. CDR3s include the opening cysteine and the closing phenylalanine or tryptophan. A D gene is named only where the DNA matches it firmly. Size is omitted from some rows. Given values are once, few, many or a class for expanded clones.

CDR3: CASSPGHNQPQHF; DNA: TGTGCCAGCAGCCCGGGACACAATCAGCCCCAGCATTTT; D: .; V: TRBV28; size: .; J: TRBJ1-5
CDR3: CASSPRSLVASHEQFF; DNA: TGTGCCAGCTCACCCCGGAGTTTGGTCGCCTCGCATGAGCAGTTCTTC; D: .; V: TRBV18; size: .; J: TRBJ2-1
CDR3: CASSLMRETQYF; DNA: TGTGCCAGCAGCCTAATGCGAGAGACCCAGTACTTC; D: .; V: TRBV7-6; size: .; J: TRBJ2-5
CDR3: CASSRHDGEAGGYTF; DNA: TGTGCCAGCAGCCGGCACGATGGGGAGGCGGGCGGCTACACCTTC; D: .; V: TRBV3-1/TRBV3-2; size: .; J: TRBJ1-2
CDR3: CASSPPGGSGELFF; DNA: TGTGCCAGCAGCCCCCCGGGGGGGTCCGGGGAGCTGTTTTTT; D: TRBD2; V: TRBV7-9; size: few; J: TRBJ2-2
CDR3: CASSAGTGSTGELFF; DNA: TGTGCCAGCAGCGCCGGGACAGGGAGCACCGGGGAGCTGTTTTTT; D: TRBD1; V: TRBV6-4; size: .; J: TRBJ2-2
CDR3: CASSPRVGALPKETQYF; DNA: TGTGCCAGCAGCCCCCGAGTCGGAGCGTTGCCCAAAGAGACCCAGTACTTC; D: .; V: TRBV7-2; size: .; J: TRBJ2-5
CDR3: CASSLLGSGTVQETQYF; DNA: TGCGCCAGCAGCTTGTTAGGGTCCGGGACAGTGCAAGAGACCCAGTACTTC; D: TRBD1; V: TRBV5-1; size: .; J: TRBJ2-5
CDR3: CASSERRLSNSYNEQFF; DNA: TGCGCCAGCAGTGAGAGGCGACTATCAAACTCCTACAATGAGCAGTTCTTC; D: .; V: TRBV10-1; size: .; J: TRBJ2-1
CDR3: CASSLPTSRLSYNEQFF; DNA: TGTGCCAGCAGCTTACCGACTAGTAGGCTCTCCTACAATGAGCAGTTCTTC; D: .; V: TRBV7-8; size: .; J: TRBJ2-1
CDR3: CASSLQGAYYNEQFF; DNA: TGTGCCAGCAGCTTACAGGGGGCATACTACAATGAGCAGTTCTTC; D: TRBD1; V: TRBV7-8; size: .; J: TRBJ2-1
CDR3: CASSENRGMNTGELFF; DNA: TGTGCCAGCAGTGAAAACAGGGGAATGAACACCGGGGAGCTGTTTTTT; D: TRBD1; V: TRBV2; size: .; J: TRBJ2-2
CDR3: CSVGQSSGNTIYF; DNA: TGCAGCGTTGGACAGAGCTCTGGAAACACCATATATTTT; D: .; V: TRBV29-1; size: once; J: TRBJ1-3
CDR3: CASSTAGLAGLISYEQYF; DNA: TGTGCCAGTAGTACGGCTGGGCTAGCGGGCCTCATCTCCTACGAGCAGTACTTC; D: TRBD2; V: TRBV19; size: .; J: TRBJ2-7
CDR3: CASSALARSYNEQFF; DNA: TGTGCCAGCAGTGCACTAGCTCGGTCCTACAATGAGCAGTTCTTC; D: .; V: TRBV27; size: .; J: TRBJ2-1
CDR3: CASSVGGSHNEQFF; DNA: TGTGCCAGCAGCGTAGGAGGGTCCCACAATGAGCAGTTCTTC; D: .; V: TRBV9; size: .; J: TRBJ2-1
CDR3: CASSRDTEAFF; DNA: TGTGCCAGCAGCAGGGACACTGAAGCTTTCTTT; D: .; V: TRBV6-5; size: .; J: TRBJ1-1
CDR3: CASSSTPGKALHF; DNA: TGTGCCAGCAGCTCAACTCCAGGGAAGGCCCTCCACTTT; D: .; V: TRBV7-3; size: .; J: TRBJ1-6
CDR3: CASSDPGDSTTDTQYF; DNA: TGCGCCAGCAGTGATCCGGGGGACTCAACCACAGATACGCAGTATTTT; D: .; V: TRBV10-1; size: .; J: TRBJ2-3
CDR3: CASSAVRTGAPQPQHF; DNA: TGTGCCAGCAGTGCCGTTAGGACAGGGGCCCCTCAGCCCCAGCATTTT; D: TRBD1; V: TRBV6-2/TRBV6-3; size: .; J: TRBJ1-5
CDR3: CASSPRPGTSGYGYTF; DNA: TGTGCCAGCTCACCTAGACCCGGGACTTCGGGCTATGGCTACACCTTC; D: .; V: TRBV18; size: once; J: TRBJ1-2
CDR3: CASRTVTGSLSSYNSPLHF; DNA: TGTGCCAGCAGGACAGTGACAGGGAGCCTTAGCTCCTATAATTCACCCCTCCACTTT; D: TRBD1; V: TRBV28; size: .; J: TRBJ1-6
CDR3: CASTTGDGNTIYF; DNA: TGTGCCAGCACCACAGGGGATGGAAACACCATATATTTT; D: TRBD1; V: TRBV3-1/TRBV3-2; size: .; J: TRBJ1-3
CDR3: CASSLSPRAGSGNTIYF; DNA: TGTGCCAGCAGTTTATCGCCCCGTGCCGGCTCTGGAAACACCATATATTTT; D: .; V: TRBV27; size: .; J: TRBJ1-3
CDR3: CATSRDVPSGVYYGYTF; DNA: TGTGCCACCAGCAGAGATGTTCCGTCCGGGGTATACTATGGCTACACCTTC; D: .; V: TRBV15; size: .; J: TRBJ1-2
CDR3: CASSPGQGYTEAFF; DNA: TGTGCCAGCTCACCAGGACAGGGGTACACTGAAGCTTTCTTT; D: TRBD1; V: TRBV18; size: .; J: TRBJ1-1
CDR3: CASSRTSGYNEQFF; DNA: TGTGCCAGCAGCCGGACTAGCGGCTACAATGAGCAGTTCTTC; D: TRBD2; V: TRBV5-4; size: .; J: TRBJ2-1
CDR3: CASSLRQGDRYTF; DNA: TGTGCCAGCAGCTTAAGGCAGGGTGATCGCTACACCTTC; D: .; V: TRBV7-9; size: .; J: TRBJ1-2
CDR3: CASSHPLREADTQYF; DNA: TGTGCCAGCAGCCACCCCTTGCGGGAGGCAGATACGCAGTATTTT; D: TRBD2; V: TRBV13; size: .; J: TRBJ2-3
CDR3: CASSRNRGQVNTEAFF; DNA: TGCGCCAGCAGCCGAAACAGGGGGCAAGTGAACACTGAAGCTTTCTTT; D: TRBD1; V: TRBV5-1; size: .; J: TRBJ1-1
CDR3: CASQGHLAPNTGELFF; DNA: TGCGCCAGCCAGGGGCACTTAGCGCCGAACACCGGGGAGCTGTTTTTT; D: .; V: TRBV5-1; size: .; J: TRBJ2-2